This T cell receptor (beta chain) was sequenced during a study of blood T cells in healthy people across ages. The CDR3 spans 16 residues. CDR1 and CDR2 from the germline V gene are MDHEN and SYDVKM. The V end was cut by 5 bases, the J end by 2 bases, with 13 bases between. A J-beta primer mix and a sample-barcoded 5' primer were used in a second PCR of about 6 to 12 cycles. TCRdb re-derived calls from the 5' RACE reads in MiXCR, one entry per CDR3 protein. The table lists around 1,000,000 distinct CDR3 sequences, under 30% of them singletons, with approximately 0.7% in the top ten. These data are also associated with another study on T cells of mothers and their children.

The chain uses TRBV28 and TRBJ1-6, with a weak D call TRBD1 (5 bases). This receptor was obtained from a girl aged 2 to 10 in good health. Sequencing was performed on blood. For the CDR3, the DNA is TGTGCCAGCAGTAACCGGCGGGGGACCTATAATTCACCCCTCCACTTT. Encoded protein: CASSNRRGTYNSPLHF. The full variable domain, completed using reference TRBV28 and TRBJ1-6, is DVKVTQSSRYLVKRTGEKVFLECVQDMDHENMFWYRQDPGLGLRLIYFSYDVKMKEKGDIPEGYSVSREKKERFSLILESASTNQTSMYLCASSNRRGTYNSPLHFGNGTRLTVT.